The entry below describes one T cell receptor (beta chain). Its binding antigen is unknown. There are no base qualities to consult, and no much larger clone falls within one base. For this chain, trimming is 0 bases at the V end and 2 bases at the J end, and the number of junction bases without a gene match is 2. CDR1 and CDR2, per the germline V gene, are SGDLS and YYNGEE. Reading from cysteine to phenylalanine, the CDR3 counts 15 amino acids. Of the read, only the CDR3 DNA is kept; its 45 bases are in frame from base 1. The method behind the library was the immunoSEQ multiplex PCR assay. TCRdb obtained this table from immuneACCESS and retained in-frame rearrangements with V and J assigned. These tables miss some clones; where compared with another copy, unresolved V genes account for less than half of the shortfall, and the remainder is unexplained. Recorded for this sample are some 80,000 clones; about 90% of them occurred a single time. The ten largest clones add up to 1.4% of the sample.

The data stem from a study of T cell changes during pregnancy in multiple sclerosis (dated 2019 in TCRdb). About the investigation overall: In women with multiple sclerosis, the researchers looked at how the T cell repertoire shifted as pregnancy progressed.

This chain joins TRBV9 to TRBJ2-1, and 7 junction bases match TRBD1. This receptor was obtained from a female donor with multiple sclerosis, enrolled in a pregnancy study. The starting material was peripheral blood, obtained before pregnancy. CDR3 region: CASSVEQGPYNEQFF. Here is the DNA: TGTGCCAGCAGCGTAGAACAGGGGCCCTACAATGAGCAGTTCTTC.